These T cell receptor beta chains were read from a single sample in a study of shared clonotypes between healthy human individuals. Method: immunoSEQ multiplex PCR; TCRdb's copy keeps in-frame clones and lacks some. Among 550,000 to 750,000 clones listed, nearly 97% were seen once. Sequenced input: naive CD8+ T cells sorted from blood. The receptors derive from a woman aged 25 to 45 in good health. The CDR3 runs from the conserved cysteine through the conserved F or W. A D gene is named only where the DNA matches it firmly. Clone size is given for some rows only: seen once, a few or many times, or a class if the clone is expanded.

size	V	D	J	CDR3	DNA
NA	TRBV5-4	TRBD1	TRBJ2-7	CASSRDRLYEQYF	TGTGCCAGCAGCCGGGACAGACTATACGAGCAGTACTTC
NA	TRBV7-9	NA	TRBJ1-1	CASSLGPTTGAFF	TGTGCCAGCAGCTTAGGGCCTACAACGGGAGCTTTCTTT
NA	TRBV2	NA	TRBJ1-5	CATGGESNQPQHF	TGTGCCACTGGGGGGGAGAGCAATCAGCCCCAGCATTTT
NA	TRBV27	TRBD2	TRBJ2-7	CASSPLAGGPYEQYF	TGTGCCAGCAGTCCACTAGCGGGGGGGCCCTACGAGCAGTACTTC
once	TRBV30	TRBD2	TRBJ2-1	CAWSVRSGRGGEQFF	TGTGCCTGGAGTGTACGAAGCGGGAGGGGTGGTGAGCAGTTCTTC
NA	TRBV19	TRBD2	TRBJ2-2	CASSVRLAGGPQNTGELFF	TGTGCCAGTAGTGTGCGACTAGCGGGAGGGCCCCAGAACACCGGGGAGCTGTTTTTT
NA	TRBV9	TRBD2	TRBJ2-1	CASSGPGGGAVFF	TGTGCCAGCAGCGGCCCGGGGGGAGGGGCTGTGTTCTTC
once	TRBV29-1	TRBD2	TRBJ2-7	CSVNSGSGYEQYF	TGCAGCGTGAATAGCGGGAGTGGTTACGAGCAGTACTTC
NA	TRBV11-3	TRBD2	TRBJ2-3	CASSFLAGDTQYF	TGTGCCAGCAGCTTCCTAGCGGGAGATACGCAGTATTTT
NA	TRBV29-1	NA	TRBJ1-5	CSPIPLDANYNQPQHF	TGCAGCCCCATCCCTTTGGACGCGAATTACAATCAGCCCCAGCATTTT
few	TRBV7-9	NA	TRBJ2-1	CASEGGGNEQFF	TGTGCTTCGGAGGGAGGAGGGAATGAGCAGTTCTTC
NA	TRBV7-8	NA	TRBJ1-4	CASSLVGTEKLFF	TGTGCCAGCAGCTTAGTTGGTACGGAAAAACTGTTTTTT
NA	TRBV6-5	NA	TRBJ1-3	CASSPTRGAGNTIYF	TGTGCCAGCAGTCCAACGCGGGGTGCAGGAAACACCATATATTTT
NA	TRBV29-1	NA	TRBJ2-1	CSVQGPFGSYNEQFF	TGCAGCGTTCAAGGACCGTTCGGGTCCTACAATGAGCAGTTCTTC
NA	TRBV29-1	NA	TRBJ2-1	CSVEDLWGSSYNEQFF	TGCAGCGTTGAAGATTTGTGGGGTAGCTCCTACAATGAGCAGTTCTTC
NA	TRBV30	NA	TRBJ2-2	CAWIDRRTGELFF	TGTGCCTGGATTGACAGACGCACCGGGGAGCTGTTTTTT
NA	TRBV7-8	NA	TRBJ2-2	CASSLDLREQNTGELFF	TGTGCCAGCAGCTTAGACCTCCGGGAGCAGAACACCGGGGAGCTGTTTTTT
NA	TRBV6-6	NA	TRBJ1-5	CASSSDGANQPQHF	TGTGCCAGCAGTTCGGACGGGGCTAATCAGCCCCAGCATTTT
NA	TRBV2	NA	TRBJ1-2	CASVGGRIDGYTF	TGTGCCAGCGTTGGTGGTAGGATCGATGGCTACACCTTC